This TCR beta chain comes out of a study of early T cells in non-severe SARS-CoV-2 infection. Individual cDNA molecules each received unique molecular identifiers attached to them. Using its own MiXCR run on the 5' RACE reads, TCRdb lists one record per CDR3 protein. The sample records tens of thousands of distinct CDR3 sequences, just under 5% being singletons. The CDR3 spans 12 residues. Study-level results: Comparison of clonotypes with VDJdb favored anti-spike CD8 responses while missing private and CD4 specificities.

This clonotype was observed many times. What it binds is not known. The germline gene is not matched at one end of the junction; a read error may be the cause. Sequenced: whole blood. This chain joins TRBV12-3 or TRBV12-4 and TRBJ1-4, with D hard to call. The sequence was collected from an adult who was a healthcare worker with PCR-confirmed SARS-CoV-2 infection or an uninfected control (not recorded which). The CDR3 DNA reads TGTGCCAGCAGTTCTCCCTTCAGGAGCGTGGTTTTT. Translating gives CASSSPFRSVVF.